Sequencing of this T cell receptor beta chain was carried out in a study of PD-L1 blockade in urothelial cancer. Study observations and caveats: A below-median TCR clonality in blood before treatment predicted better survival.

Spiked synthetic TCR analogs estimated absolute template abundance per PCR. The data were produced by immunoSEQ multiplex PCR, yet TCRdb's version contains in-frame clones alone and is incomplete. The repertoire holds 45,000 or so clones, 70% to 90% seen once, with just under 25% in the top ten. Time point reported: pretreatment peripheral blood. Comments on this clone: Its antigen is still unknown.

This material consisted of PBMCs, taken around atezolizumab (anti-PD-L1) treatment. This receptor was taken from a donor aged 40 or older with urothelial cancer.

The CDR3 is CASTGQGTDTQYF. CDR3 nucleotides: TGTGCCAGCACCGGGCAGGGGACAGATACGCAGTATTTT. V gene TRBV21-1 combines with J gene TRBJ2-3; TRBD1 is the table's D call and was not checked against the DNA. TRBV21-1 is flagged as a pseudogene. This CDR3 is built from 13 residues.